Following are 15 T cell receptor beta chains from one sample sequenced in a study of blood T cell repertoires in COVID-19. Measured with immunoSEQ multiplex PCR; TCRdb has only the in-frame clones, and not every one. The profile covers around 110,000 clones, with approximately 84% appearing a single time and around 7.5% taken by the ten largest. The sample was peripheral blood. Receptors originate from an older man with active or convalescent COVID-19.

The rearrangement joins TRBV2 to TRBJ2-7, with 9 bases identical to TRBD1. This CDR3 region has 15 residues. Unmatched junction bases numbered 4, after V lost 2 bases and J lost 2 bases. The germline gives CDR1 SNHLY, CDR2 FYNNEI. This CDR3 is CASSERDREAYEQYF. The CDR3 DNA sequence: TGTGCCAGCAGTGAACGGGACAGGGAAGCCTACGAGCAGTACTTC.

This clone was found a few times. The rearrangement links TRBV6-5 to TRBJ1-5, with a weak D call TRBD1 (5 bases). CDR1 and CDR2 (germline): MNHEY, SVGAGI. This CDR3 comprises 14 residues. V lost 7 bases and J 3 bases, leaving 13 bases between the germline ends. CDR3 region: CASTAGEANQPQHF. CDR3 DNA: TGTGCCAGCACTGCGGGGGAGGCCAATCAGCCCCAGCATTTT.

The chain carries TRBV7-3 and TRBJ2-1; 10 bases are shared with TRBD1. Trimming cost V 2 bases and J 6 bases; bases outside gene matches: 7. CDR3 length equals 16 residues. CDR1 is SGHTA and CDR2 is FQGTGA in the germline V gene. The CDR3 nucleotides are TGTGCCAGCAGCTTATACGGGGACAGGGGAGGCAATGAGCAGTTCTTC. This gives the protein CASSLYGDRGGNEQFF.

This chain uses TRBV3-1 (or the pseudogene TRBV3-2) with TRBJ2-1, with 8 bases that match TRBD1. CDR3 size: 18 residues. V shed 1 base, J shed 4 bases, and the junction held 12 bases outside the gene matches. Germline CDR1 reads LGHDT; CDR2 reads YNNKEL (reference sequence). The CDR3 region has the DNA TGTGCCAGCAGCCAAGTGTGGACAGGGACAATTAGATACAATGAGCAGTTCTTC. It is translated as CASSQVWTGTIRYNEQFF.

V gene TRBV6-5 combines with J gene TRBJ2-3; 9 bases agree with TRBD1. The trim removed 6 bases at V and 5 bases at J, leaving 9 bases unmatched. The CDR3 spans 15 residues. Germline CDR1 MNHEY, CDR2 SVGAGI. CDR3 sequence: CASSFTGGAGDTQYF. In DNA, the CDR3 is TGTGCCAGCAGCTTTACAGGGGGCGCAGGAGATACGCAGTATTTT.

The J gene is TRBJ1-2, the V gene TRBV25-1; 10 bases line up with TRBD1. The germline CDR1 and CDR2 sequences are MGHDK and SYGVNS. The V and J ends lost 5 bases and 4 bases, in that order; junction bases with no gene match: 7. The CDR3 is 15 amino acids. This chain's CDR3 is CASSKGQGVFYGYTF. CDR3 bases: TGTGCCAGCAGTAAAGGACAGGGGGTTTTCTATGGCTACACCTTC.

The chain carries TRBV2 and TRBJ2-7; D is perhaps TRBD2 (5 bases). Germline V gene sequence: CDR1 SNHLY, CDR2 FYNNEI. The CDR3 contains 11 residues. Trimming took off 5 bases at V and 4 bases at J, with 6 bases between the two ends. This CDR3 is CASSPGYEQYF. DNA of the CDR3: TGTGCCAGCAGTCCGGGGTACGAGCAGTACTTC.

The chain carries TRBV9 and TRBJ2-4, with 9 bases that match TRBD1. The length of the CDR3 is 14 residues. Germline CDR1 is SGDLS and CDR2 is YYNGEE. V was pared by 4 bases and J by 7 bases, with 6 bases of the junction left unmatched. In DNA, the CDR3 is TGTGCCAGCAGCCCTAGGACAGGGGACAACATTCAGTACTTC. This translates into CASSPRTGDNIQYF.

This clone was seen a single time. The rearrangement links TRBV7-2 to TRBJ2-1, with D uncertain. Between the trimmed V and J ends, which lost 1 base and 2 bases, there was a span of 9 bases. Germline CDR1 reads SGHTA; CDR2 reads FQGNSA. The CDR3 consists of 15 residues. Written as DNA, the CDR3 is TGTGCCAGCAGCTTAGGCCCCTTAGCCTACAATGAGCAGTTCTTC. Its protein product is CASSLGPLAYNEQFF. The full variable domain, its missing parts supplied by reference TRBV7-2 and TRBJ2-1, is GAGVSQSPSNKVTEKGKDVELRCDPISGHTALYWYRQSLGQGLEFLIYFQGNSAPDKSGLPSDRFSAERTGGSVSTLTIQRTQQEDSAVYLCASSLGPLAYNEQFFGPGTRLTVL.

The genes are TRBV11-2 and TRBJ2-3; maybe TRBD1 (6 bases). The CDR3 loop spans 15 amino acids. Trimming shortened V by 5 bases and J by 0 bases, and 12 bases separated the two germline ends. Germline loops: CDR1 SGHAT, CDR2 FQNNGV. CDR3 sequence: CASSQQGTSTDTQYF. As DNA, the CDR3 is TGTGCCAGCAGCCAACAGGGTACAAGCACAGATACGCAGTATTTT. The whole variable domain, filled in from reference TRBV11-2 and TRBJ2-3, reads EAGVAQSPRYKIIEKRQSVAFWCNPISGHATLYWYQQILGQGPKLLIQFQNNGVVDDSQLPKDRFSAERLKGVDSTLKIQPAKLEDSAVYLCASSQQGTSTDTQYFGPGTRLTVL.

The chain carries TRBV30 and TRBJ1-2, with D possibly matching TRBD1 (5 bases). Trimming shortened V by 3 bases and J by 4 bases, and 15 bases separated the two germline ends. Germline V CDR1 and CDR2: GTSNPN, SVGIG (reference sequence). CDR3 length equals 14 residues. The CDR3 sequence: CAWSGGWAAYGYTF. The CDR3 nucleotides are TGTGCCTGGAGCGGGGGGTGGGCAGCCTATGGCTACACCTTC.

A single count supports this clone. The V and J genes are TRBV28 and TRBJ1-1; the D gene is possibly TRBD1 (5 bases). There are 12 residues in the CDR3. In germline, CDR1 is MDHEN, CDR2 SYDVKM. V was shortened by 3 bases and J by 9 bases, with 11 bases between the two germline ends. The DNA for the CDR3 is TGTGCCAGCAGTTTGTCTCCAGGGCAAGCTTTCTTT. It translates to CASSLSPGQAFF. The entire variable domain, with the rest obtained from reference TRBV28 and TRBJ1-1, is as follows: DVKVTQSSRYLVKRTGEKVFLECVQDMDHENMFWYRQDPGLGLRLIYFSYDVKMKEKGDIPEGYSVSREKKERFSLILESASTNQTSMYLCASSLSPGQAFFGQGTRLTVV.

The genes are TRBV27 and TRBJ2-7; TRBD2 matches 9 bases. Germline loops: CDR1 MNHEY, CDR2 SMNVEV (reference sequence). The ends lost 5 bases at V and 4 bases at J; junction bases unmatched: 9. The CDR3 extends over 15 amino acids. The CDR3 region has the DNA TGTGCCAGCAGTGCCCCTAGCGGGATCCGTTACGAGCAGTACTTC. It translates to CASSAPSGIRYEQYF.

The chain joins TRBV3-1 (or the pseudogene TRBV3-2) to TRBJ2-5; 9 positions agree with TRBD2. The CDR3 runs to 16 residues. Trimming removed 1 base from V and 4 bases from J; junction bases left unmatched: 7. Per germline, CDR1 LGHDT and CDR2 YNNKEL (reference sequence). The CDR3 sequence is CASSQVPRGGGETQYF. CDR3 DNA sequence: TGTGCCAGCAGCCAAGTCCCGCGGGGGGGCGGAGAGACCCAGTACTTC.

This clone has just one count. The chain recombines TRBV6-2 or TRBV6-3 with TRBJ1-2; D is unresolved. The CDR3 loop spans 14 amino acids. Germline V gene data show CDR1 as MNHEY and CDR2 as SVGEGT. V was trimmed by 6 bases and J by 3 bases, leaving 14 bases between them. DNA of the CDR3: TGTGCCAGCAGCCAGTGGAGTAGAGACTATGGCTACACCTTC. Encoded protein: CASSQWSRDYGYTF.